Following are 26 T cell receptor beta chains from one sample sequenced in a study of liver allograft versus peripheral blood T cells. Across the whole study: The authors compared T cell receptor repertoires in transplanted livers with recipients' peripheral blood repertoires.

MiXCR was run by TCRdb on the reads, yielding one entry per CDR3 protein. The data hold about 350 distinct CDR3 sequences, with about a sixth observed a single time. Receptor source: a human patient who had a liver transplant. These T cells may partly come from the graft donor.

The chain carries TRBV20-1 and TRBJ2-1, with 13 nucleotides matching TRBD2. Germline V gives CDR1 DFQATT, CDR2 SNEGSKA (reference sequence). Trimming removed 3 bases from V and 4 bases from J; junction bases left unmatched: 3. The CDR3 length is 15 residues. This chain's CDR3 is CSARSTSGRYNEQFF. In DNA form, the CDR3 reads TGCAGTGCTAGGTCGACTAGCGGGAGGTACAATGAGCAGTTCTTC.

This clonotype is categorized as large. This chain links TRBV27 with TRBJ1-2; D unresolved. The CDR3 is made up of 14 amino acids. V was clipped by 6 bases and J by 4 bases, with 15 bases between them. The germline V gene has CDR1 MNHEY and CDR2 SMNVEV (reference sequence). CDR3 in DNA: TGTGCCAGCAGCCAAACCCCTCCCCCCTATGGCTACACCTTC. As protein: CASSQTPPPYGYTF.

This clonotype qualifies as large. The chain is built from TRBV28 and TRBJ1-1; D not certain. Trimming left V 5 bases short and J 0 bases short, with 4 bases between. The germline gives CDR1 MDHEN, CDR2 SYDVKM. There are 12 residues in the CDR3. The CDR3 loop reads CASSLMNTEAFF. CDR3 nucleotide sequence: TGTGCCAGCAGTCTCATGAACACTGAAGCTTTCTTT.

By sample share, this clonotype is medium-sized. The CDR3 sequence is CASSDRSPAIWSNEKLFF. The DNA for the CDR3 is TGTGCCAGCAGTGACCGATCCCCGGCGATTTGGTCTAATGAAAAACTGTTTTTT. This chain connects TRBV2 to TRBJ1-4; D unresolved. Looked up from germline, CDR1 is SNHLY and CDR2 is FYNNEI. Deletions cut 3 bases from V and 3 bases from J, with 20 bases between. The CDR3 sequence is 18 residues long. Supplemented by reference TRBV2 and TRBJ1-4, the full variable domain reads EPEVTQTPSHQVTQMGQEVILRCVPISNHLYFYWYRQILGQKVEFLVSFYNNEISEKSEIFDDQFSVERPDGSNFTLKIRSTKLEDSAMYFCASSDRSPAIWSNEKLFFGSGTQLSVL.

In regard to this clonotype: With a far larger clone one base away, a read error is the likely cause. The V call is TRBV15, the J call TRBJ2-1; possibly TRBD1 for D (6 bases). From germline, CDR1 is LNHNV and CDR2 YYDKDF (reference sequence). Trimming removed 6 bases at V and 10 bases at J, with 22 bases between. There are 15 residues in the CDR3. CDR3 sequence (DNA): TGTGCCACCAGGGACTCAGACAGGAGCTCCTACGAGCAGTTCTTC. This sequence encodes CATRDSDRSSYEQFF.

This clonotype is medium-sized by share. This chain uses TRBV6-5 with TRBJ2-5; D gene ambiguous. V was trimmed by 4 bases and J by 5 bases, leaving 11 bases between them. Germline loops: CDR1 MNHEY, CDR2 SVGAGI. The CDR3 extends over 13 amino acids. The CDR3 coding sequence is TGTGCCAGCAGTTCCCAGTTGGGGGAGACCCAGTACTTC. Protein product: CASSSQLGETQYF.

With regard to this clonotype: This probably arose from a read error, given a far larger clone one base away. CDR3: CASRGGANQPQHF. CDR3 in DNA: TGTGCCAGCAGGGGGGGCGCTAATCAGCCCCAGCATTTT. The gene calls are TRBV6-1 and TRBJ1-5; the D gene is possibly TRBD1 (6 bases). This CDR3 has 13 residues. From germline, CDR1 is MNHNS and CDR2 SASEGT. The V end lost 6 bases, the J end lost 4 bases, and 10 bases lay between the germline ends.

By share, this clonotype ranks as medium-sized. The rearrangement uses TRBV19 and TRBJ2-1, with 9 positions matching TRBD2. With V trimmed by 5 bases and J by 9 bases, 8 bases remained unmatched. In germline, CDR1 is LNHDA, CDR2 SQIVND (reference sequence). This CDR3 has 14 residues. The CDR3 bases are TGTGCCAGTAGTGATAGCGGGGGATATTTTGAGCAGTTCTTC. Amino acids: CASSDSGGYFEQFF.

This clonotype is labeled as large. The chain recombines TRBV28 with TRBJ1-5; a weak D match, TRBD1 (5 bases). Trimming left V 5 bases short and J 6 bases short, with 14 bases between. CDR1 is MDHEN and CDR2 is SYDVKM in the germline V gene. The CDR3 length is 14 residues. The CDR3 is CASSPPWGSQPQHF. CDR3 bases: TGTGCCAGCAGTCCCCCATGGGGCTCTCAGCCCCAGCATTTT.

This clonotype is termed large (0.1 to 1%). The V call is TRBV12-3 or TRBV12-4, the J call TRBJ2-7; no definite D call. The V and J ends lost 3 bases and 4 bases respectively, with 10 bases between them. The CDR3 runs 13 residues. Here the CDR3 reads CASSFGRSYEQYF. For the CDR3, the DNA is TGTGCCAGCAGTTTTGGCAGGTCGTACGAGCAGTACTTC.

In this sample, this clonotype is medium-sized. The gene calls are TRBV11-2 and TRBJ1-1; D unclear. Trimming pared 0 bases from V and 1 base from J, leaving 6 bases between. This CDR3 comprises 14 residues. Germline V gene data show CDR1 as SGHAT and CDR2 as FQNNGV. The chain's CDR3 is CASSLDGKNTEAFF. The CDR3 bases are TGTGCCAGCAGCTTAGACGGTAAGAACACTGAAGCTTTCTTT. The full variable domain, with the rest looked up from reference TRBV11-2 and TRBJ1-1, is EAGVAQSPRYKIIEKRQSVAFWCNPISGHATLYWYQQILGQGPKLLIQFQNNGVVDDSQLPKDRFSAERLKGVDSTLKIQPAKLEDSAVYLCASSLDGKNTEAFFGQGTRLTVV.

This clonotype is large by share. The chain has TRBV20-1 and TRBJ1-2; tentatively, D is TRBD1 (5 bases). CDR1 and CDR2 from the germline V gene are DFQATT and SNEGSKA (reference sequence). Deletions cut 5 bases from V and 2 bases from J, with 12 bases between. This CDR3 is built from 13 residues. Here the CDR3 reads CSADRGGNYGYTF. As DNA, the CDR3 is TGCAGTGCTGATCGGGGCGGAAACTATGGCTACACCTTC.

This clonotype is judged medium-sized. The V and J genes are TRBV7-2 and TRBJ2-1, with TRBD2 as a possible D gene (5 bases). V was cut by 0 bases and J by 5 bases, with 5 bases left in between. CDR3 size: 13 residues. Germline loops: CDR1 SGHTA, CDR2 FQGNSA. The chain's CDR3 is CASSLARDNEQFF. DNA for the CDR3: TGTGCCAGCAGCTTAGCGAGGGACAATGAGCAGTTCTTC.

This clonotype was counted a few times. The V gene is TRBV20-1, the J gene TRBJ2-7; 7 bases match TRBD1. V shed 0 bases and J 2 bases; nucleotides not matched to a gene: 16. CDR3 size: 18 residues. The germline V gene has CDR1 DFQATT and CDR2 SNEGSKA (reference sequence). CDR3 coding DNA: TGCAGTGCTAGAGATTATAAAAGGGGGCAAACAACTCCCTACGAGCAGTACTTC. This sequence encodes CSARDYKRGQTTPYEQYF.

The chain is built from TRBV4-2 and TRBJ1-2, with D tentatively TRBD1 (5 bases). V lost 4 bases and J lost 2, with 14 bases in between. The germline V gene encodes CDR1 LGHNA and CDR2 YNFKEQ. This CDR3 has 15 residues. CDR3: CASSPGPGINYGYTF. The CDR3 DNA is TGTGCCAGCAGCCCGGGGCCAGGTATAAACTATGGCTACACCTTC.

Sample share makes this clonotype large. V usage is TRBV7-2 and J usage is TRBJ1-4; no definite D call. This CDR3 has 14 amino acids. V was cut by 4 bases and J by 7 bases, with 13 bases left in between. Germline V gene sequence: CDR1 SGHTA, CDR2 FQGNSA. The CDR3 spells CASSSRGLSEKLFF. CDR3 in DNA: TGTGCCAGCAGCTCCAGAGGATTAAGTGAAAAACTGTTTTTT.

A word on this clonotype: A far bigger clonotype differs at one base, so this is likely a read error. The gene calls are TRBV6-1 and TRBJ1-5, with a tentative D call TRBD1 (6 bases). From germline, CDR1 is MNHNS and CDR2 SASEGT. V dropped 3 bases and J dropped 0 bases, with 12 bases sitting between them. The CDR3 has 16 residues. The CDR3 loop reads CASSEGGRYSNQPQHF. The CDR3 nucleotides are TGTGCCAGCAGTGAGGGGGGCCGATATAGCAATCAGCCCCAGCATTTT.

On this clonotype: This probably arose from a read error, given a far larger clone one base away. Here the CDR3 reads CASRPLAGRSSPLHF. CDR3 in DNA: TGTGCCAGCAGGCCTCTGGCCGGTCGAAGTTCACCCCTCCACTTT. J is TRBJ1-4 and V is TRBV28; no firm D call. The end of the DNA aligns better with TRBJ1-6, so the J call may be wrong. This CDR3 contains 15 residues. The germline V gene encodes CDR1 MDHEN and CDR2 SYDVKM.

The chain uses TRBV29-1 and TRBJ1-2; 8 nucleotides agree with TRBD1. V shed 7 bases and J 0 bases; nucleotides not matched to a gene: 4. In germline, CDR1 is SQVTM, CDR2 ANQGSEA. This CDR3 is built from 13 residues. The CDR3 loop is CSGQGPANYGYTF. In DNA, the CDR3 is TGCAGCGGACAGGGGCCAGCTAACTATGGCTACACCTTC.

The J gene is TRBJ1-2, the V gene TRBV20-1, with D perhaps matching TRBD1 (5 bases). Germline CDR1 is DFQATT and CDR2 is SNEGSKA (reference sequence). The CDR3 runs to 15 residues. The germline V and J ends were trimmed by 3 bases and 4 bases, with 18 bases remaining between them. This CDR3 is CSASSRDPIGYGYTF. CDR3 nucleotide sequence: TGCAGTGCTAGTTCCCGGGACCCTATTGGCTATGGCTACACCTTC.

By proportion, this clonotype is medium-sized. The rearrangement links TRBV6-5 to TRBJ2-7; 11 nucleotides line up with TRBD2. This CDR3 has 16 amino acids. Losses at the gene ends were 6 bases for V and 1 base for J; bases not matched to a gene: 8. CDR1 is MNHEY and CDR2 is SVGAGI in the germline V gene. The CDR3 here is CASSPTSGSPSYEQYF. In DNA form, the CDR3 reads TGTGCCAGCAGCCCCACTAGCGGGAGTCCTTCCTACGAGCAGTACTTC.

By share, this clonotype counts as medium-sized (0.01 to 0.1%). The chain is built from TRBV20-1 and TRBJ1-2, with D unclear. V dropped 1 base and J dropped 0 bases, with 6 bases sitting between them. Germline V CDR1 and CDR2: DFQATT, SNEGSKA (reference sequence). This CDR3 has 13 amino acids. CDR3 nucleotides: TGCAGTGCTAGAGTTAGAGCTAACTATGGCTACACCTTC. Translated, it gives CSARVRANYGYTF.

By frequency in the sample, this clonotype is large (0.1 to 1%). The chain carries TRBV28 and TRBJ2-7; possibly TRBD2 for D (5 bases). The germline V and J ends were trimmed by 2 bases and 12 bases, with 17 bases remaining between them. This CDR3 has 13 amino acids. CDR1 and CDR2 (germline): MDHEN, SYDVKM. The CDR3 spells CASSLPLPGERYF. CDR3 nucleotides: TGTGCCAGCAGTTTACCGTTGCCTGGGGAGAGGTACTTC.

Within the sample, this clonotype is medium-sized. Here the CDR3 DNA reads TGTGCCAGCAGCGTAGCGAGGGAAAGCTCCTATAATTCACCCCTCCACTTT. Amino acid sequence: CASSVARESSYNSPLHF. J is TRBJ1-6 and V is TRBV9; D call uncertain. CDR3 length: 17 amino acids. Trimming removed 0 bases from V and 0 bases from J, with 10 bases in between. CDR1 and CDR2 (germline): SGDLS, YYNGEE.

This clonotype was seen a few times. The V call is TRBV20-1, the J call TRBJ1-2, with D possibly being TRBD1 (6 bases). Germline CDR1 is DFQATT and CDR2 is SNEGSKA (reference sequence). This CDR3 is built from 15 residues. V gave up 3 bases and J gave up 1 base, with 15 bases separating them. CDR3 sequence: CSASNAEQGNYGYTF. The CDR3 DNA follows: TGCAGTGCTAGTAACGCGGAACAGGGTAACTATGGCTACACCTTC.

By share, this clonotype ranks as large (0.1 to 1%). At one boundary the junction diverges from the germline segment, which might be a read error. The J gene is TRBJ1-2, the V gene TRBV30; D is undetermined. This CDR3 has 8 amino acids. Germline loops: CDR1 GTSNPN, CDR2 SVGIG (reference sequence). In DNA form, the CDR3 reads TGTGCCTGGAGTGAAAGTGGCTTC. It is translated as CAWSESGF.